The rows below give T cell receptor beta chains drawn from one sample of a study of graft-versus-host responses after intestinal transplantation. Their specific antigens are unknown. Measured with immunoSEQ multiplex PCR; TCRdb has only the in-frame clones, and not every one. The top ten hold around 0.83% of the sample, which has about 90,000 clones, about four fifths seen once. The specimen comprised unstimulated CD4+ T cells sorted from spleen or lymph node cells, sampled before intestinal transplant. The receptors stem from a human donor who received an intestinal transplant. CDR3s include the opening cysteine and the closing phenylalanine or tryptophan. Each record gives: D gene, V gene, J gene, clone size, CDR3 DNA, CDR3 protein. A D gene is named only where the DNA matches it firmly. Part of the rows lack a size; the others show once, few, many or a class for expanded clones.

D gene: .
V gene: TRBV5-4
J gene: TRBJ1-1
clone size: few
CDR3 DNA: TGTGCCAGCAGCACCTACAGGGTAAACACTGAAGCTTTCTTT
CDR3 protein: CASSTYRVNTEAFF

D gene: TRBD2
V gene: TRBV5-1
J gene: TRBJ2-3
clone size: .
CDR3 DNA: TGCGCCAGCAGCTTGGGAACGACTAGCGCCCGCACAGATACGCAGTATTTT
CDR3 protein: CASSLGTTSARTDTQYF

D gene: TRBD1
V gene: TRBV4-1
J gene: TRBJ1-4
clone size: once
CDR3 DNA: TGCGCCAGCAGCCAACCCACAGGGGGTAATGAAAAACTGTTTTTT
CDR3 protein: CASSQPTGGNEKLFF

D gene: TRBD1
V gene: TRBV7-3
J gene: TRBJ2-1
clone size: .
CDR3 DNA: TGTGCCAGCAGTGAGGGGGCATCCTACAATGAGCAGTTCTTC
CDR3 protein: CASSEGASYNEQFF

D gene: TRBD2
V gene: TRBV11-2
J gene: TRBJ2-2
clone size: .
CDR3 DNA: TGTGCCAGCAGCCGGGAGGGCGGGTACACCGGGGAGCTGTTTTTT
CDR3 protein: CASSREGGYTGELFF

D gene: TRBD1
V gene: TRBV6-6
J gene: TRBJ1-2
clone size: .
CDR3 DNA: TGTGCCAGCAGCCAGACAGGGGACGGCTACACCTTC
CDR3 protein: CASSQTGDGYTF

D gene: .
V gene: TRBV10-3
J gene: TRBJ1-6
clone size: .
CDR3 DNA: TGTGCCATCAGTGAGCAAGGACACGGTAATTCACCCCTCCACTTT
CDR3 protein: CAISEQGHGNSPLHF

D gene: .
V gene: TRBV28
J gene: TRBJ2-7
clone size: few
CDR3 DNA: TGTGCCAGTGAGGCCAGCTCCTACGAGCAGTACTTC
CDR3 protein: CASEASSYEQYF

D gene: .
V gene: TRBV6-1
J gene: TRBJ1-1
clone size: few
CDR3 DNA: TGTGCCAGCAGTTCCAGTCACCTGGGGGCCACTGAAGCTTTCTTT
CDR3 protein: CASSSSHLGATEAFF

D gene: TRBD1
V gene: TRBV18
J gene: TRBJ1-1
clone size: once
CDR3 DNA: TGTGCCAGCTCACTACTTTACGGGACAGGGAACACTGAAGCTTTCTTT
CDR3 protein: CASSLLYGTGNTEAFF

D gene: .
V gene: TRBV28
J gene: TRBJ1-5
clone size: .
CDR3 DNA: TGTGCCAGCAGTTTATCAGTTATCAGGGGCAATCAGCCCCAGCATTTT
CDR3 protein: CASSLSVIRGNQPQHF

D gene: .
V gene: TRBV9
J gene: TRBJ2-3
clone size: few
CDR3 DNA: TGTGCCAGCAGCGCACTTCGCTCAGATACGCAGTATTTT
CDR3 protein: CASSALRSDTQYF

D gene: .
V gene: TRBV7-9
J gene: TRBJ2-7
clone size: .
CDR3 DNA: TGTGCCAGCAGCTTACTTGCGGGCGAGCAGTACTTC
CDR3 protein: CASSLLAGEQYF

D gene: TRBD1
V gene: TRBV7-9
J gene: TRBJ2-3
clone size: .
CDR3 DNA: TGTGCCAGCAGCGCGGGCCAGGGACAGTCTCGCACAGATACGCAGTATTTT
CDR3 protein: CASSAGQGQSRTDTQYF

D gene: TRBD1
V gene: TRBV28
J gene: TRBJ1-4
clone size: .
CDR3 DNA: TGTGCCAGCAGTACGACAGGGCTGCCAGAAAAACTGTTTTTT
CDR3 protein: CASSTTGLPEKLFF

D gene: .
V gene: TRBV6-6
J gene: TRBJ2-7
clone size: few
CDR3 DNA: TGTGCCAGCAGTTACTCCATGGGAGACGACGAGCAGTACTTC
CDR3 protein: CASSYSMGDDEQYF

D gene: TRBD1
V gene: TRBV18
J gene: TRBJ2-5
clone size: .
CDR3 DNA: TGTGCCAGCTCACAACCCGGGACAGGGGATGAGACCCAGTACTTC
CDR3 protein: CASSQPGTGDETQYF

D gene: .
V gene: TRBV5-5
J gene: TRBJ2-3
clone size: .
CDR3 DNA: TGTGCCAGCAGCTTTAGCGGAAACGCGCAGTATTTT
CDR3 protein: CASSFSGNAQYF

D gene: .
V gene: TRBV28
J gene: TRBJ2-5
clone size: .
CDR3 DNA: TGTGCCAGCAGCACAGGGCTGGAGACCCAGTACTTC
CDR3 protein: CASSTGLETQYF

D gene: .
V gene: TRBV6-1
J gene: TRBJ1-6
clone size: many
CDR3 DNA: TGTGCCAGCAGTATCAGGGTATCATCACCCCTCCACTTT
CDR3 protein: CASSIRVSSPLHF

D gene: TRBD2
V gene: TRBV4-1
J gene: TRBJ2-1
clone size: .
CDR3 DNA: TGCGCCAGCAGCCAGGAGAGCGGGACCTACAATGAGCAGTTCTTC
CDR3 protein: CASSQESGTYNEQFF

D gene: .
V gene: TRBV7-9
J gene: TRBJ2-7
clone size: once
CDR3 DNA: TGTGCCAGCAGCTTAACCGGGACCTACGAGCAGTACTTC
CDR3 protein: CASSLTGTYEQYF

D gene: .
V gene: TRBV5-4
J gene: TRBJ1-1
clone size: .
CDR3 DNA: TGTGCCAGCAGCTTGCAGGGGACGAACACTGAAGCTTTCTTT
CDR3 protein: CASSLQGTNTEAFF

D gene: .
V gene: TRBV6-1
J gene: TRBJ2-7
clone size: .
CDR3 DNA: TGTGCCAGCAGCATTCACGACATATACTACGAGCAGTACTTC
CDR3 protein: CASSIHDIYYEQYF

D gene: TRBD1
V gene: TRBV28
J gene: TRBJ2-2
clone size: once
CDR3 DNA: TGTGCCAGCAGTTACAGGGGGCTAGGGGAGCTGTTTTTT
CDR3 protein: CASSYRGLGELFF

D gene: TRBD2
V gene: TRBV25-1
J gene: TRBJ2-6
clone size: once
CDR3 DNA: TGTGCCAGCGCCTCCGGGGGGGCCTCTGGGGCCAACGTCCTGACTTTC
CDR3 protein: CASASGGASGANVLTF

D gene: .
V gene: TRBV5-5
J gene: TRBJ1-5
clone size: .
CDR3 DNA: TGTGCCAGCAGCGCTGTGGTCCCAGGGCTCAATCAGCCCCAGCATTTT
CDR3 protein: CASSAVVPGLNQPQHF

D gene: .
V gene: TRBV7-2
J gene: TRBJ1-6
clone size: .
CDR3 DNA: TGTGCCAGCAGCTTATTCAGGGCCCTAACCGGTTCACCCCTCCACTTT
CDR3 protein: CASSLFRALTGSPLHF

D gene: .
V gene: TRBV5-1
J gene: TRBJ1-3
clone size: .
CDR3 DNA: TGCGCCAGCAGCTCGACAGGCTCTGGAAACACCATATATTTT
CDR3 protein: CASSSTGSGNTIYF

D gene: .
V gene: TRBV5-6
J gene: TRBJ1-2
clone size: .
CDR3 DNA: TGTGCCAGCAGCTTTATCGGACAGCACTATGGCTACACCTTC
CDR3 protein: CASSFIGQHYGYTF

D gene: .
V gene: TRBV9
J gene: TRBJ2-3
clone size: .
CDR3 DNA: TGTGCCAGCAGCGCCCAGGGCCTAGGGACAGATACGCAGTATTTT
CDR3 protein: CASSAQGLGTDTQYF

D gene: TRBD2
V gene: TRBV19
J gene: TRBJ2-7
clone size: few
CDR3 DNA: TGTGCCAGTAGTATAGTCAGCGGGAGCTCCTACGAGCAGTACTTC
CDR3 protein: CASSIVSGSSYEQYF

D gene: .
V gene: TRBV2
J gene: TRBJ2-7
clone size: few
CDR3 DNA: TGTGCTCAGCAGGGTGGTGTACTATACGAGCAGTACTTC
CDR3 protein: CAQQGGVLYEQYF

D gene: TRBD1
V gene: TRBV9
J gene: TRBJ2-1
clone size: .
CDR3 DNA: TGTGCCAGCAGCGTAGCTACAGGGGGCCTTTACAATGAGCAGTTCTTC
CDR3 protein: CASSVATGGLYNEQFF

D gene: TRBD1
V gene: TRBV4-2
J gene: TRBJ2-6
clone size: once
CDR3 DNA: TGTGCCAGCAGCCAAACGGGGACAGCGGGGGCCAACGTCCTGACTTTC
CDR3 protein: CASSQTGTAGANVLTF

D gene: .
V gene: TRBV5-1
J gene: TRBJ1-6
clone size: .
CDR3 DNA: TGCGCCAGCAGCTTGCGGAGCTCCTATAATTCACCCCTCCACTTT
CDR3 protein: CASSLRSSYNSPLHF

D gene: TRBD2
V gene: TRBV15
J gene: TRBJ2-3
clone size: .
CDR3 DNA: TGTGCCACCAGCAGACTAGCGGGAACGGATACGCAGTATTTT
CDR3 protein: CATSRLAGTDTQYF

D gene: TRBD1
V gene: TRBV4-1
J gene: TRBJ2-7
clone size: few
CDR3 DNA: TGCGCCAGCAGCCAACAGTTCGGGACAGGGACCTTCTACGAGCAGTACTTC
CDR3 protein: CASSQQFGTGTFYEQYF

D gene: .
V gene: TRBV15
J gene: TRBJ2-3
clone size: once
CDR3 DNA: TGTGCCACCAGCAGAGATCCAGGCCGAGATACGCAGTATTTT
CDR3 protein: CATSRDPGRDTQYF

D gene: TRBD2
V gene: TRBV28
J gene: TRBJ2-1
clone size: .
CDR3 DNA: TGTGCCAGCAGTTTCATTATGGGAGGGAACAATGAGCAGTTCTTC
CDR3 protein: CASSFIMGGNNEQFF

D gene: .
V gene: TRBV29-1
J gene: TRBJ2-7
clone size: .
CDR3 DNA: TGCAGCGTTGTCCAGGGCGGCTACGAGCAGTACTTC
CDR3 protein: CSVVQGGYEQYF

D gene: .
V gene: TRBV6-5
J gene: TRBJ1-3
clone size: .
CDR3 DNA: TGTGCCAGCAGTTCTGGGTCGGGGTCTGGAAACACCATATATTTT
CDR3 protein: CASSSGSGSGNTIYF

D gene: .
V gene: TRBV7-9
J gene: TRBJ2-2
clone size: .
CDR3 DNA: TGTGCCAGCAGCTTAGGACTAGTAGGGGAGCTGTTTTTT
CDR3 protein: CASSLGLVGELFF

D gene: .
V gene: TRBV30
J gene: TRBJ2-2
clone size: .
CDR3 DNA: TGTGCCTGGAGGGACTGGGACACCGGGGAGCTGTTTTTT
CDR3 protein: CAWRDWDTGELFF

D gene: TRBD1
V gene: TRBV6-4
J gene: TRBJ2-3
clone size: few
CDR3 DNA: TGTGCCAGCAGTCTACAGGGGGGCACAGATACGCAGTATTTT
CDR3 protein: CASSLQGGTDTQYF

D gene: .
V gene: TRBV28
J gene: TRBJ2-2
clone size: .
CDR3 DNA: TGTGCCAGCAGGTGGGGACTGCTAACCGGGGAGCTGTTTTTT
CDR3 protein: CASRWGLLTGELFF

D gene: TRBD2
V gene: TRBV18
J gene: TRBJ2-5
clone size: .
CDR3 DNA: TGTGCCAGCTCCCAAGGACTAGTGGAGACCCAGTACTTC
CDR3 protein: CASSQGLVETQYF

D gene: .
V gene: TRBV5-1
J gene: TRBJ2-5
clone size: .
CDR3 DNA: TGCGCCAGCAGCCTCTCGGAGGAGACCCAGTACTTC
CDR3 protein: CASSLSEETQYF

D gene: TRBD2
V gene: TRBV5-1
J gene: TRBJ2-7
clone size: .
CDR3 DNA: TGCGCCAGCCAGTCCGGGACTAGCGGGGACACCTACGAGCAGTACTTC
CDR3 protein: CASQSGTSGDTYEQYF

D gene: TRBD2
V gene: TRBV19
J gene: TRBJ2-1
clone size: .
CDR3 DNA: TGTGCCAGTAGCCTCACGGGGGGTAGGGCTAGCAATGAGCAGTTCTTC
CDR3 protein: CASSLTGGRASNEQFF

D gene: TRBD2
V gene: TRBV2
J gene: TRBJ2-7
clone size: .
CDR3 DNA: TGTGCCAGCAAGGCTAGCGGGGCTTACGAGCAGTACTTC
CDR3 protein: CASKASGAYEQYF

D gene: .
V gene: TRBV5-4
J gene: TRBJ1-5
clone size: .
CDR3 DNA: TGTGCCAGCAGCTTGGAAGGAGGAGATAGCAATCAGCCCCAGCATTTT
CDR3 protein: CASSLEGGDSNQPQHF

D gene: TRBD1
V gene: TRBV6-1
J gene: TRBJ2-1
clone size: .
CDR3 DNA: TGTGCCAGCAGTGAACAGGGGGATTACAATGAGCAGTTCTTC
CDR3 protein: CASSEQGDYNEQFF

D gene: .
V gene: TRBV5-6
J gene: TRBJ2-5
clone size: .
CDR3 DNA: TGTGCCAGCAGCTTAGCAGGGGCAGAGACCCAGTACTTC
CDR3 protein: CASSLAGAETQYF

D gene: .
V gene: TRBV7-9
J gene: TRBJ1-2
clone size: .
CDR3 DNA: TGTGCCAGCAGCTATACATCACCTTGGGGGACAAGCTATGGCTACACCTTC
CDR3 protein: CASSYTSPWGTSYGYTF

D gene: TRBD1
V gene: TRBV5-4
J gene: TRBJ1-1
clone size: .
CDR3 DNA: TGTGCCAGCAGCTTGACCGGGACAGGGCGCACTGAAGCTTTCTTT
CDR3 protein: CASSLTGTGRTEAFF